The 26 T cell receptor delta chains below come from one sample, sequenced in a study of Vδ1+ human thymocytes. No antigens are known for them. Overall study findings and caveats: Thymic TRG and TRD repertoires appeared highly polyclonal, with Gaussian CDR3 length distributions.

Sequences come from RNA converted to cDNA by reverse transcription. Multiplex PCR used pooled V-gene forward primers and a constant-region reverse primer to amplify CDR3s. TCRdb re-identified clones in the multiplex PCR reads via CATT. This table holds 80,000 or so delta-chain clones, about 30% found once. Sequencing was performed on Vdelta1+ gamma-delta thymocytes from the thymus. The subset here: FACS-sorted CD3+ TCRalphabeta- TCRVdelta1+ TCRVdelta2- thymocytes. Receptors originate from a boy less than two years old who had congenital heart surgery.

Only a few counts were recorded for this clone. The chain employs TRDV1 and TRDJ1; perhaps TRDD3 as D (6 bases). V lost 4 bases to trimming and J lost 7 bases, with 28 bases between them. Per the germline V gene, CDR1 is TSWWSYY and CDR2 is QGS. The CDR3 consists of 18 residues. The CDR3 region has the DNA TGTGCTCTTGGGGTGACATCCCGAGGGGGACCCGTAAGTAGTAAACTCATCTTT. It yields the protein CALGVTSRGGPVSSKLIF.

The J gene is TRDJ1, the V gene TRDV1, with 9 bases lining up with TRDD2. Germline trimming cut 3 bases from V and 4 bases from J; bases unmatched to any gene: 24. This CDR3 has 21 amino acids. Germline values: CDR1 TSWWSYY, CDR2 QGS. CDR3 coding DNA: TGTGCTCTTGGGGATAGCGGTGGTCCTTCCTACTCTCCCCCACCTAACGATAAACTCATCTTT. It yields the protein CALGDSGGPSYSPPPNDKLIF.

The rearrangement uses TRDV1 and TRDJ1; tentatively, D is TRDD3 (6 bases). The CDR3 extends over 16 amino acids. V lost 4 bases and J lost 5, with 20 bases in between. Germline V gene data show CDR1 as TSWWSYY and CDR2 as QGS. The CDR3 DNA is TGTGCTCTTGGGGCTACGAGGGACTTGGGGGGGGATAAACTCATCTTT. Amino acid sequence: CALGATRDLGGDKLIF.

This clone was picked up a small number of times. V usage is TRDV1 and J usage is TRDJ1; 13 bases are a match to TRDD3. Germline values: CDR1 TSWWSYY, CDR2 QGS. The J segment lost 3 bases and the V segment lost 1 base, leaving 17 bases of the junction unmatched. CDR3 length equals 21 residues. Here the CDR3 reads CALGEPIFLLTGGYAADKLIF. CDR3 DNA sequence: TGTGCTCTTGGGGAACCGATATTCCTGCTTACTGGGGGATACGCGGCCGATAAACTCATCTTT.

This clone has a single count. This chain links TRDV1 with TRDJ1; 12 nucleotides agree with TRDD3. Germline CDR1 TSWWSYY, CDR2 QGS. V lost 0 bases to trimming and J lost 0 bases; unmatched junction nucleotides: 26. This CDR3 is built from 25 residues. This CDR3 reads CALGELHKVSDPLNWGIPDTDKLIF. In DNA, the CDR3 is TGTGCTCTTGGGGAACTACATAAGGTTTCTGACCCGCTTAACTGGGGGATACCCGACACCGATAAACTCATCTTT.

The sample holds a few counts of this clone. The J gene is TRDJ1, the V gene TRDV1; 8 bases map to TRDD3. Germline V gives CDR1 TSWWSYY, CDR2 QGS. The CDR3 runs to 18 residues. J gave up 0 bases and V 2 bases, and 11 bases lay outside the gene matches. The DNA of the CDR3 is TGTGCTCTTGGGGAAATATCTGGGGGACCCCAATACACCGATAAACTCATCTTT. This codes for CALGEISGGPQYTDKLIF.

The rearrangement uses TRDV1 and TRDJ1, with 12 bases matching TRDD3. Germline V lookup: CDR1 TSWWSYY, CDR2 QGS. J was trimmed by 0 bases and V by 4 bases; bases with no gene match: 9. There are 18 residues in the CDR3. The CDR3 reads CALGGPCTGGYYTDKLIF. CDR3 DNA: TGTGCTCTTGGGGGCCCCTGTACTGGGGGATACTACACCGATAAACTCATCTTT.

This sequence joins TRDV1 and TRDJ1; 7 nucleotides align to TRDD3. The CDR3 totals 18 residues. Germline CDR1 reads TSWWSYY; CDR2 reads QGS. V shed 4 bases and J 10 bases; nucleotides not matched to a gene: 24. CDR3 nucleotides: TGTGCTCTTGGGGCACATTCTTCCCTCCCTTACTGGGGTACGGGACTCATCTTT. This gives the protein CALGAHSSLPYWGTGLIF.

Remarks on this clone: Since a much larger clone is just one base distant, this may be a read error. This chain links TRDV2 with TRDJ1, with a possible D match to TRDD3 (5 bases). CDR1 is GEAIGNYY, CDR2 EKD, per germline. The CDR3 consists of 14 residues. The germline V and J ends were trimmed by 5 bases and 1 base, with 13 bases remaining between them. CDR3 residues: CACARGPGTDKLIF. The CDR3 nucleotides read TGTGCCTGTGCTCGGGGGCCCGGCACCGATAAACTCATCTTT.

The V and J genes are TRDV1 and TRDJ1; TRDD3 agrees at 8 bases. The CDR3 spans 15 residues. J gave up 4 bases and V 5 bases, and 9 bases lay outside the gene matches. The germline CDR1 and CDR2 sequences are TSWWSYY and QGS. The CDR3 region has the DNA TGTGCTCTTGGGAGGGATACGCGACATGGCGATAAACTCATCTTT. Translating gives CALGRDTRHGDKLIF.

This clone was seen only a few times. The chain employs TRDV1 and TRDJ1, with 12 bases fitting TRDD3. The CDR3 is made up of 15 amino acids. V trimming: 5 bases; J trimming: 4 bases; junction bases outside the gene matches: 5. Germline CDR1 is TSWWSYY and CDR2 is QGS. This CDR3 is CALGNWGIQGDKLIF. The DNA for the CDR3 is TGTGCTCTTGGGAACTGGGGGATACAGGGCGATAAACTCATCTTT.

The chain has TRDV1 and TRDJ1; weak D call: TRDD2 (5 bases). This CDR3 is 12 amino acids long. Germline-derived CDR1 and CDR2 are TSWWSYY and QGS. The V and J ends lost 3 bases and 10 bases respectively, with 12 bases between them. CDR3 nucleotide sequence: TGTGCTCTTGGGGATCCTTCTAAGCGACTCATCTTT. The encoded protein is CALGDPSKRLIF.

This clone was seen a few times. V usage is TRDV1 and J usage is TRDJ1, with a possible D match to TRDD3 (10 bases). Between the trimmed V and J ends, which lost 4 bases and 0 bases, there was a span of 27 bases. This CDR3 contains 20 residues. Germline V gene data show CDR1 as TSWWSYY and CDR2 as QGS. CDR3 sequence: CALGGLPTNWGILYTDKLIF. The CDR3 nucleotides read TGTGCTCTTGGGGGCCTTCCTACGAATTGGGGGATACTGTACACCGATAAACTCATCTTT.

This clone was observed a few times. The chain carries TRDV1 and TRDJ1; TRDD3 matches at 8 bases. J was trimmed by 3 bases and V by 5 bases; bases with no gene match: 20. Germline V lookup: CDR1 TSWWSYY, CDR2 QGS. This CDR3 spans 19 amino acids. CDR3 DNA sequence: TGTGCTCTTGGGACCTGCAGAAGGCCTGCGAGGGGATACTCCGATAAACTCATCTTT. Translation: CALGTCRRPARGYSDKLIF.

This clone turned up a few times. The chain has TRDV1 and TRDJ1; no firm D call. The CDR3 length is 15 residues. CDR1 is TSWWSYY, CDR2 QGS, per germline. V was trimmed by 2 bases and J by 0 bases, leaving 10 bases between them. The CDR3 loop is CALGEFCPNTDKLIF. CDR3 bases: TGTGCTCTTGGGGAATTTTGTCCGAACACCGATAAACTCATCTTT.

The rearrangement joins TRDV1 to TRDJ1; 12 bases match TRDD3. The germline V gene has CDR1 TSWWSYY and CDR2 QGS. CDR3 length: 23 amino acids. Trimming removed 0 bases from V and 3 bases from J; junction bases left unmatched: 23. In DNA, the CDR3 is TGTGCTCTTGGGGAACTAGTCAGTCCTACCTTCTTGTACTGGGGGATACACTCCGATAAACTCATCTTT. This translates into CALGELVSPTFLYWGIHSDKLIF.

V is TRDV1 and J is TRDJ1; 8 positions match TRDD3. The V gene's germline CDR1 is TSWWSYY and CDR2 QGS. There are 22 residues in the CDR3. V dropped 0 bases and J dropped 0; count of bases not matched to a gene: 21. The CDR3 is CALGELKPSQTHWGEYTDKLIF. The CDR3 region has the DNA TGTGCTCTTGGGGAACTAAAGCCTTCCCAAACCCACTGGGGGGAGTACACCGATAAACTCATCTTT.

The rearrangement uses TRDV1 and TRDJ1, with 13 bases that match TRDD3. Trimming took 1 base from V and 7 from J; bases not matched to a gene: 21. This CDR3 region has 21 residues. The V gene's germline CDR1 is TSWWSYY and CDR2 QGS. CDR3 sequence: CALGEPLPAGHWGIRDIKLIF. CDR3 sequence (DNA): TGTGCTCTTGGGGAACCTCTTCCCGCAGGTCACTGGGGGATACGCGATATTAAACTCATCTTT.

This clone has a handful of counts. The genes are TRDV2 and TRDJ1; TRDD3 aligns across 12 bases. The V gene's germline CDR1 is GEAIGNYY and CDR2 EKD. The CDR3 has 21 amino acids. Unmatched junction bases numbered 16, after V lost 0 bases and J lost 0 bases. Here the CDR3 DNA reads TGTGCCTGTGACACCGGTAGTATGCTGGGGGATACGGATGGGTACACCGATAAACTCATCTTT. Amino acid sequence: CACDTGSMLGDTDGYTDKLIF.

Details on this clone: A read error may be the cause here, since a much bigger clone is one base away. J is TRDJ1 and V is TRDV2; D remains unclear. CDR1 is GEAIGNYY, CDR2 EKD, per germline. The CDR3 is made up of 12 amino acids. V was trimmed by 5 bases and J by 0 bases, leaving 6 bases between them. Written as DNA, the CDR3 is TGTGCCTGTGGTAAGCACACCGATAAACTCATCTTT. This translates into CACGKHTDKLIF.

This clone showed up just a few times. The chain combines TRDV1 with TRDJ1; D is possibly TRDD2 (5 bases). The CDR3 length is 18 residues. V was cut by 0 bases and J by 2 bases, with 19 bases left in between. The germline V gene has CDR1 TSWWSYY and CDR2 QGS. The CDR3, as DNA: TGTGCTCTTGGGGAACTCTGTTCCTGGCCCCTGCGGACCGATAAACTCATCTTT. Its translation: CALGELCSWPLRTDKLIF.

This chain links TRDV1 with TRDJ1; 10 nucleotides align to TRDD3. The junction had 23 bases not matched to a gene; V was cut back by 1 base and J by 0 bases. CDR1 is TSWWSYY and CDR2 is QGS in the germline V gene. The CDR3 extends over 23 amino acids. CDR3 sequence (DNA): TGTGCTCTTGGGGAACCCCAACAGGAGAACTGGGGGATCCGGCGGGGGAACACCGATAAACTCATCTTT. It encodes CALGEPQQENWGIRRGNTDKLIF.

The J gene is TRDJ1, the V gene TRDV1, with TRDD3 matching 7 bases. V gave up 0 bases and J gave up 0 bases; unmatched junction bases: 16. This CDR3 is 20 amino acids long. Germline V CDR1 and CDR2: TSWWSYY, QGS. The DNA for the CDR3 is TGTGCTCTTGGGGAACTTCCAAGCTCTACTGGGGATCAGTACACCGATAAACTCATCTTT. It specifies CALGELPSSTGDQYTDKLIF.

The chain has TRDV1 and TRDJ1; no reliable D call. The CDR3 runs to 18 residues. Germline lookup yields CDR1 TSWWSYY and CDR2 QGS. V was pared by 0 bases and J by 11 bases, with 28 bases between. CDR3 DNA sequence: TGTGCTCTTGGGGAACTCGTGCCTCCTCCTCCCGACCCTCGACGGCTCATCTTT. It yields the protein CALGELVPPPPDPRRLIF.

There are a few counts of this clone. The chain links TRDV1 to TRDJ1, with D perhaps matching TRDD3 (6 bases). The germline gives CDR1 TSWWSYY, CDR2 QGS. This CDR3 is built from 14 residues. V was clipped by 4 bases and J by 0 bases, with 9 bases between them. Written as DNA, the CDR3 is TGTGCTCTTGGGGCCCTGGGGTACACCGATAAACTCATCTTT. Protein product: CALGALGYTDKLIF.

This clone occurred a few times. The J gene is TRDJ1, the V gene TRDV1; tentative D call: TRDD2 (5 bases). The V gene lost 6 bases and the J gene lost 2 bases, with 13 bases spanning the gap. Germline V CDR1 and CDR2: TSWWSYY, QGS. This CDR3 region has 14 residues. The CDR3 spells CALGPSPLTDKLIF. Here the CDR3 DNA reads TGTGCTCTTGGACCTTCTCCATTAACCGATAAACTCATCTTT.